This TCR beta chain is from a study of blood T cell repertoires in COVID-19. About the research overall: Sample material is recorded as cDNA or gDNA derived from T cells, B-cell-depleted T cells, or PBMCs.

Enrollees, roughly 18 to 89 years old, lived in about two dozen US areas. Trimming cost V 3 bases and J 0 bases, with 9 bases left between them. Germline CDR1 is DFQATT and CDR2 is SNEGSKA (reference sequence). This CDR3 comprises 14 residues. The method was immunoSEQ multiplex PCR; TCRdb's version includes in-frame clones alone and lacks a portion of them. The sample consists of 180,000 or so clones, approximately 80% of them appearing once. This chain uses TRBV20-1 with TRBJ1-3; D call uncertain. This clonotype was obtained from a man between 60 and 75 years old who had been exposed to COVID-19. Sequencing used PBMCs or T cells enriched from blood (not recorded which). The CDR3 nucleotides read TGCAGTGCTAGTGGCGCGAGCTCTGGAAACACCATATATTTT. Translating gives CSASGASSGNTIYF.